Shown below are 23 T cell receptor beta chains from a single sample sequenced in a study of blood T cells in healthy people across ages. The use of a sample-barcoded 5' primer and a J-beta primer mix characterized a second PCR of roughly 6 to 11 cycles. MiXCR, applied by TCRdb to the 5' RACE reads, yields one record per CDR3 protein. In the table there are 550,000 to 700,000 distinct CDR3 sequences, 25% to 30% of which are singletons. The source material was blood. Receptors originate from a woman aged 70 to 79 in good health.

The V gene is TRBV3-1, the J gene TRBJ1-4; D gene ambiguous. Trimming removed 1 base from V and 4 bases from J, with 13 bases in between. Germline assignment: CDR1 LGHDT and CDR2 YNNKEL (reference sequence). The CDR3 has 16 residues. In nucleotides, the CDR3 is TGTGCCAGCAGCCAAGCGGGAAGAGGACTTAATGAAAAACTGTTTTTT. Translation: CASSQAGRGLNEKLFF. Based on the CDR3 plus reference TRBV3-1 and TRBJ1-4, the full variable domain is DTAVSQTPKYLVTQMGNDKSIKCEQNLGHDTMYWYKQDSKKFLKIMFSYNNKELIINETVPNRFSPKSPDKAHLNLHINSLELGDSAVYFCASSQAGRGLNEKLFFGSGTQLSVL.

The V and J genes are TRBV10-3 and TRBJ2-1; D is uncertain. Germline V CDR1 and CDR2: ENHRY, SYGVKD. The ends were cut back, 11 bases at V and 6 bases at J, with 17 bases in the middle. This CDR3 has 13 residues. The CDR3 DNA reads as TGTGCCTCGTCTTCTGTAGGGATCAATGAGCAGTTCTTC. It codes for CASSSVGINEQFF.

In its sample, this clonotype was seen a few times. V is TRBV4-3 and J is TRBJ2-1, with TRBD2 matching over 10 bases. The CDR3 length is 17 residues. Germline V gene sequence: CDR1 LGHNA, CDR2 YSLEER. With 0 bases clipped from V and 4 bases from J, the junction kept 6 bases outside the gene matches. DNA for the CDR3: TGCGCCAGCAGCCAAGATTGGAGCGGGGGGGGATACAATGAGCAGTTCTTC. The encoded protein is CASSQDWSGGGYNEQFF.

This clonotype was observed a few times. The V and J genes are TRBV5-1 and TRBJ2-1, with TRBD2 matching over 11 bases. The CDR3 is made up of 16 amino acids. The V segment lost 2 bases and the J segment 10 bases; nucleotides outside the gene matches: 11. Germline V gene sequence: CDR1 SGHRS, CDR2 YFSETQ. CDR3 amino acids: CASSFGISGGALEQFF. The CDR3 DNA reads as TGCGCCAGCAGCTTCGGGATTAGCGGGGGGGCATTAGAGCAGTTCTTC.

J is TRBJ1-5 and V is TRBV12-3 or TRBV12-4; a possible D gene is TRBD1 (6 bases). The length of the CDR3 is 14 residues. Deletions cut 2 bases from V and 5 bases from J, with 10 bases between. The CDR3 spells CASSLYRDDQPQHF. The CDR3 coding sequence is TGTGCCAGCAGTTTATACAGGGACGATCAGCCCCAGCATTTT.

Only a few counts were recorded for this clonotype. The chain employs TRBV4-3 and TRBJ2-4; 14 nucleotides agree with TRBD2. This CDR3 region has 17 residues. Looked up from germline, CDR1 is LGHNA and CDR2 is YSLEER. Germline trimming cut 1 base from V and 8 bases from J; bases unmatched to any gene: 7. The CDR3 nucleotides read TGCGCCAGCAGCCAAGGGGGACTAGCGGGGGAGGGGGACATTCAGTACTTC. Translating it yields CASSQGGLAGEGDIQYF.

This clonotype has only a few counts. This CDR3 reads CSAETGRGTEAFF. In nucleotides, the CDR3 is TGCAGTGCAGAGACAGGGCGGGGCACTGAAGCTTTCTTT. J is TRBJ1-1 and V is TRBV20-1; TRBD1 matches 7 bases. Germline loops: CDR1 DFQATT, CDR2 SNEGSKA (reference sequence). The CDR3 spans 13 residues. V shed 6 bases and J 4 bases; nucleotides not matched to a gene: 8.

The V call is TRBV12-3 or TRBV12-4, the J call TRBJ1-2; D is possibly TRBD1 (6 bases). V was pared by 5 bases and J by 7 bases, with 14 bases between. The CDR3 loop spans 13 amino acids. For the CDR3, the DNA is TGTGCCAGCAGTGCCGACAGGTCTGGTGGCTACACCTTC. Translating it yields CASSADRSGGYTF.

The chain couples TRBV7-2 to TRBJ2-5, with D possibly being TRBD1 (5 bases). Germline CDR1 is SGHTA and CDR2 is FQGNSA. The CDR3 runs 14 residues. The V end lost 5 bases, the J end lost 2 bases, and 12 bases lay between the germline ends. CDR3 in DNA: TGTGCCAGCAGCCAAGACAGAGCACAAGAGACCCAGTACTTC. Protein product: CASSQDRAQETQYF.

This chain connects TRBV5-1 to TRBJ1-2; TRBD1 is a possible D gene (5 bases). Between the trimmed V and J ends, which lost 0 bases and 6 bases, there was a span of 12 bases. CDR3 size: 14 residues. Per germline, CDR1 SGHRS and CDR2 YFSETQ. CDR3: CASSLDGGTDGYTF. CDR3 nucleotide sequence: TGCGCCAGCAGCTTGGACGGGGGAACAGATGGCTACACCTTC.

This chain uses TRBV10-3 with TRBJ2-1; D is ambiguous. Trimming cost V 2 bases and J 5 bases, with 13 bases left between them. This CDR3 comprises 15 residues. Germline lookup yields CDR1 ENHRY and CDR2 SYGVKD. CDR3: CAISEVNLVDNEQFF. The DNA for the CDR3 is TGTGCCATCAGTGAGGTAAACTTAGTGGACAATGAGCAGTTCTTC.

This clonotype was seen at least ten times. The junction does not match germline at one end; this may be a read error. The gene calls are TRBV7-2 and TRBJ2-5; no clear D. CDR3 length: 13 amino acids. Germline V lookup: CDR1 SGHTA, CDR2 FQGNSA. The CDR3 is CASSPTPGETQYF. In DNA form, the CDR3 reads TGCGCCAGCAGCCCCACCCCCGGAGAGACCCAGTACTTC.

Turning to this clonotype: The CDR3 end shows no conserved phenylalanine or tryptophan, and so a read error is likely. CDR3 DNA sequence: TGTGCCAGCAGTTCCTTTGCTGACTACACCCTC. Protein sequence: CASSSFADYTL. The chain uses TRBV2 and TRBJ1-2, with D uncertain. V lost 5 bases and J lost 10, with 11 bases in between. The CDR3 consists of 11 residues. Germline V gives CDR1 SNHLY, CDR2 FYNNEI.

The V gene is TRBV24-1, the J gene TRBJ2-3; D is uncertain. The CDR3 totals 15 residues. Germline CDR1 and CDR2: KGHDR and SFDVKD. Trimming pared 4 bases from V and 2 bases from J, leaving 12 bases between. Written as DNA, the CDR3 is TGTGCCACCAGTGACCCTAGACACACCACAGATACGCAGTATTTT. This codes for CATSDPRHTTDTQYF.

The CDR3 coding sequence is TGCAGTGCTAGAGGCCCGAATCAGCCCCAGCATTTT. This sequence encodes CSARGPNQPQHF. V usage is TRBV20-1 and J usage is TRBJ1-5; D is unresolved. This CDR3 spans 12 amino acids. Germline loops: CDR1 DFQATT, CDR2 SNEGSKA (reference sequence). V lost 1 base and J lost 4, with 5 bases in between.

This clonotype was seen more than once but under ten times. The CDR3 here is CASSWGGTNEKLFF. CDR3 DNA: TGTGCCAGCAGCTGGGGAGGGACTAATGAAAAACTGTTTTTT. J is TRBJ1-4 and V is TRBV7-9; no reliable D call. Per germline, CDR1 SEHNR and CDR2 FQNEAQ (reference sequence). The germline V and J ends were trimmed by 4 bases and 2 bases, with 8 bases remaining between them. The CDR3 contains 14 residues. Filled out from reference TRBV7-9 and TRBJ1-4, the complete variable domain reads DTGVSQNPRHKITKRGQNVTFRCDPISEHNRLYWYRQTLGQGPEFLTYFQNEAQLEKSRLLSDRFSAERPKGSFSTLEIQRTEQGDSAMYLCASSWGGTNEKLFFGSGTQLSVL.

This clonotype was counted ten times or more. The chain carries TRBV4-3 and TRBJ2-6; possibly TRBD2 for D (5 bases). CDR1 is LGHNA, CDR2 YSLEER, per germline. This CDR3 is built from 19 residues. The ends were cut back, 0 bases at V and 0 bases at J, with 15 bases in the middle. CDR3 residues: CASSQDGSGFSSGANVLTF. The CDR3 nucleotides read TGCGCCAGCAGCCAAGATGGGTCGGGGTTTAGCTCTGGGGCCAACGTCCTGACTTTC.

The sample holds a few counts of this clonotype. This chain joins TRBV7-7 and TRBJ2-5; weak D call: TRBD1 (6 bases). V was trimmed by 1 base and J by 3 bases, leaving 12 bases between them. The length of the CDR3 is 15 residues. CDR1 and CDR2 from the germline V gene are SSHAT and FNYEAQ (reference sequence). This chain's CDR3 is CASSLGGTPKETQYF. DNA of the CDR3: TGTGCCAGCAGCTTAGGGGGGACACCAAAAGAGACCCAGTACTTC.

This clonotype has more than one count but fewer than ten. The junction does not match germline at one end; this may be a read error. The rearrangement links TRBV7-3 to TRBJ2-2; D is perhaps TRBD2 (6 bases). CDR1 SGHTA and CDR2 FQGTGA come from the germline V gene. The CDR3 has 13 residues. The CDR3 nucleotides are TGTGCCAGCAAGAATCTGGGAACCGGGGGGCTGTTTTTT. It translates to CASKNLGTGGLFF.

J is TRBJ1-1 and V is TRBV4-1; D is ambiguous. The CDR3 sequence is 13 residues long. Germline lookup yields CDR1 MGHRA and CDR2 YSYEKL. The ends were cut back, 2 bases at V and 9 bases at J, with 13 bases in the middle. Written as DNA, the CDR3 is TGCGCCAGCAGCCAACCTGAGAGTCTTAAAGCTTTCTTT. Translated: CASSQPESLKAFF.

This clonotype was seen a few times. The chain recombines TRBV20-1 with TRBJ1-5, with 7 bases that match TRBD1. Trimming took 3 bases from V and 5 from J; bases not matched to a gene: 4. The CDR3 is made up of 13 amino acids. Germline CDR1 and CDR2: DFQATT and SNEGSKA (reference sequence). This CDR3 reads CSARTQGDQPQHF. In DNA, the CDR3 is TGCAGTGCTAGGACTCAGGGGGATCAGCCCCAGCATTTT.

CDR3 DNA: TGTGCCAGCAGTTATTCCAGCGGACAAGAGACCCAGTACTTC. It translates to CASSYSSGQETQYF. The chain carries TRBV2 and TRBJ2-5, with D possibly TRBD2 on 5 matching bases. CDR3 length: 14 amino acids. Germline V CDR1 and CDR2: SNHLY, FYNNEI. V was cut by 5 bases and J by 2 bases, with 12 bases left in between.

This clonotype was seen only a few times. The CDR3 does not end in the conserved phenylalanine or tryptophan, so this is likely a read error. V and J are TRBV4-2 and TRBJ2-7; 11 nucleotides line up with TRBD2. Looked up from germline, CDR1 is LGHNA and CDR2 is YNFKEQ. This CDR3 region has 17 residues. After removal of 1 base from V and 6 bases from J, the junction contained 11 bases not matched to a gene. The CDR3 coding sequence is TGTGCCAGCAGCCAAGGATCAGCCACTAGCGGGGGTGGCGAGCAGTACCTC. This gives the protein CASSQGSATSGGGEQYL.